This entry features one T cell receptor (beta chain) sequence. These data belong to a study of blood T cell repertoires in COVID-19. Generated by immunoSEQ multiplex PCR, the TCRdb table keeps only in-frame clones and is missing some. The table includes 200,000 to 250,000 clones, 70% to 90% detected once. V lost 0 bases and J 8 bases, leaving 10 bases between the germline ends. The CDR3 totals 12 residues. In germline, CDR1 is GTSNPN, CDR2 SVGIG (reference sequence). The sequenced material came from peripheral blood. The sequence came from a woman between 50 and 59 years old with COVID-19, enrolled during active disease. The chain combines TRBV30 with TRBJ1-2; D perhaps matches TRBD1 (6 bases). CDR3 in amino acids: CAWSVFDRGYTF. CDR3 in DNA: TGTGCCTGGAGTGTATTCGACAGGGGCTACACCTTC.